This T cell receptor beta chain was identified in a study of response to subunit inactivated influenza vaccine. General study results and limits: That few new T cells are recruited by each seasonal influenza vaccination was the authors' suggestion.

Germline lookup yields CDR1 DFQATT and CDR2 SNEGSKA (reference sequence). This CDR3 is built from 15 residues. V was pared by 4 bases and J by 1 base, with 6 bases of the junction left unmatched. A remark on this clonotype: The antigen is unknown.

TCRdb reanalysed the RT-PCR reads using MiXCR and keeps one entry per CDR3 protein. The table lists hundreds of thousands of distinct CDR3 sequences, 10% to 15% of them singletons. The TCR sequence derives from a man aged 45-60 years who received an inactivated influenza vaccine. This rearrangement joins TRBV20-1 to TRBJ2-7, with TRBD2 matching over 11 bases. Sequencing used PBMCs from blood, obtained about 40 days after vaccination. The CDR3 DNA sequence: TGCAGTGCTATCCCGACTAGCGGGATGTCCTACGAGCAGTACTTC. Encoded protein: CSAIPTSGMSYEQYF.